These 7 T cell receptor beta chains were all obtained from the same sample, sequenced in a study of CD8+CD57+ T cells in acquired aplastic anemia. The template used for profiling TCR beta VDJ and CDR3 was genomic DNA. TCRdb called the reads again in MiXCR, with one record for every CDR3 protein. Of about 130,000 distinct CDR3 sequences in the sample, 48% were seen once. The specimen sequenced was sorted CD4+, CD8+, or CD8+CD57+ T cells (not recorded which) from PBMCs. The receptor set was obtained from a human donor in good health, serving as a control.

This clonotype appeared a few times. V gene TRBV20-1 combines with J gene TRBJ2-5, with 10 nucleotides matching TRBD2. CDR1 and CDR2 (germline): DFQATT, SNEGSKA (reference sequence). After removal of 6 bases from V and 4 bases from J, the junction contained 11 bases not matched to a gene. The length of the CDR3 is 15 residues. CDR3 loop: CSAPGLAGARETQYF. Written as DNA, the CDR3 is TGCAGTGCCCCGGGCCTAGCGGGGGCCAGAGAGACCCAGTACTTC.

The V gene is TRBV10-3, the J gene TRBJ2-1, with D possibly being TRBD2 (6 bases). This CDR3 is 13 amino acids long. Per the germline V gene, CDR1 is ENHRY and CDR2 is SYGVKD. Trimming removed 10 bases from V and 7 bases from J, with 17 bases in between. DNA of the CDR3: TGTGCCACGAGCCCGGGGGAGAAGAATGAGCAGTTCTTC. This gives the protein CATSPGEKNEQFF.

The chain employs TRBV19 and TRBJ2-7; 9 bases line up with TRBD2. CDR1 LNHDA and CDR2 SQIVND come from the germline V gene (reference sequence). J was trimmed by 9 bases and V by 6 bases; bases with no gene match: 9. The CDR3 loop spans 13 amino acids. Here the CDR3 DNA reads TGTGCCAGTAGCCTAGCGGGGTCCTCCGGGCAGTACTTC. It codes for CASSLAGSSGQYF.

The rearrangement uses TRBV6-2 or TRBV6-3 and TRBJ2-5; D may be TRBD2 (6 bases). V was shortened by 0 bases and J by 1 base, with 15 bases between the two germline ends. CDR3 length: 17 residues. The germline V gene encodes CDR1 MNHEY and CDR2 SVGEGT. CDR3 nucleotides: TGTGCCAGCAGTTACTCGAGAGGAGCGGGCGCCCAAGAGACCCAGTACTTC. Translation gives CASSYSRGAGAQETQYF.

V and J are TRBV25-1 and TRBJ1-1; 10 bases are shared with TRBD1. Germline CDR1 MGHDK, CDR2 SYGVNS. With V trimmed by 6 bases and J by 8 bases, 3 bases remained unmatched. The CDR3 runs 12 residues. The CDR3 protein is CASREGQGEAFF. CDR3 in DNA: TGTGCCAGCAGGGAGGGACAGGGGGAAGCTTTCTTT.

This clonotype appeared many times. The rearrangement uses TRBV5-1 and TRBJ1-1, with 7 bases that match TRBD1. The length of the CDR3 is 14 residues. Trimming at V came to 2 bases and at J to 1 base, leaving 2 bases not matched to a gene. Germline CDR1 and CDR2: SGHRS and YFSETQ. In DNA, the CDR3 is TGCGCCAGCAGCTTTCGGGACAGGAACACTGAAGCTTTCTTT. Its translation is CASSFRDRNTEAFF. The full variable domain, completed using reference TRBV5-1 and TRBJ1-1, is KAGVTQTPRYLIKTRGQQVTLSCSPISGHRSVSWYQQTPGQGLQFLFEYFSETQRNKGNFPGRFSGRQFSNSRSEMNVSTLELGDSALYLCASSFRDRNTEAFFGQGTRLTVV.

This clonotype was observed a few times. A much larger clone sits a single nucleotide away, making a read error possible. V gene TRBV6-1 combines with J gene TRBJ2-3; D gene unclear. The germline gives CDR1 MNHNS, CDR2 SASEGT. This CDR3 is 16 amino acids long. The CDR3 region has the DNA TGTACCAGCAGTAGGACGTACGTGATGGGCACAGATACGCAGTATTTT. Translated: CTSSRTYVMGTDTQYF.